The 4 T cell receptor beta chains reported below all come from one sample, sequenced in a study of cytomegalovirus exposure and HLA in healthy donors. The study ran its PCR with 60 Vbeta and 13 Jbeta primers. Here immunoSEQ multiplex PCR was the method, and the copy in TCRdb shows in-frame clones only, minus some. In the table there are under 130,000 clones, roughly 70% of which are singletons. The sequenced material came from PBMCs. The receptors originated from a man aged 35 to 55 in good health and CMV-seronegative.

This sequence joins TRBV15 and TRBJ2-2; 7 nucleotides agree with TRBD2. This CDR3 is built from 15 residues. The germline gives CDR1 LNHNV, CDR2 YYDKDF (reference sequence). Unmatched junction bases numbered 6, after V lost 1 base and J lost 7 bases. CDR3 in DNA: TGTGCCACCAGCAGAGCGGGACTATCTGGCGGGGAGCTGTTTTTT. Its protein is CATSRAGLSGGELFF.

The chain joins TRBV5-1 to TRBJ2-3; 7 bases are a match to TRBD1. Germline V gene lookup returns CDR1 SGHRS and CDR2 YFSETQ. V lost 4 bases, J lost 3 bases, and 2 bases stayed unmatched. The CDR3 totals 13 residues. The CDR3 DNA is TGCGCCAGCAGCCAGACAGGGACAGATACGCAGTATTTT. Protein: CASSQTGTDTQYF.

This chain uses TRBV5-5 with TRBJ2-7; 7 bases fit TRBD1. Germline lookup yields CDR1 SGHKS and CDR2 YYEKEE (reference sequence). This CDR3 comprises 15 residues. V was pared by 0 bases and J by 5 bases, with 8 bases of the junction left unmatched. CDR3 in DNA: TGTGCCAGCAGCTTGGGGCGGCAGGGGGACGACGAGCAGTACTTC. It translates to CASSLGRQGDDEQYF.

J is TRBJ1-1 and V is TRBV5-4; no firm D call. The V gene lost 0 bases and the J gene lost 3 bases, with 9 bases spanning the gap. Looked up from germline, CDR1 is SGHNT and CDR2 is YYREEE (reference sequence). This CDR3 contains 14 residues. The CDR3 is CASSLVTTDTEAFF. The CDR3, as DNA: TGTGCCAGCAGCTTGGTGACTACGGACACTGAAGCTTTCTTT.